Listed here are 30 T cell receptor beta chains from one sample, sequenced in a study of molecular identifiers for immune sequencing clone quantification. Each CDR3 protein gets one entry after TCRdb re-called the PCR reads with MiXCR. Of approximately 500,000 distinct CDR3 sequences in the sample, about a quarter are singletons; the top ten hold just over 0.75%. Sequencing was performed on naive CD8+ T cells from blood, with Jurkat cell RNA spiked in. Subset given: FACS-sorted CD8+CD4-CCR7+CD45RA+ naive T cells. These receptors were obtained from a human donor in good health. Some libraries in this study had Jurkat cell RNA spiked in.

Concerning this clonotype: A read error may produce the germline difference seen at one junction end. This rearrangement joins TRBV4-1 to TRBJ1-3, with a tentative D call TRBD1 (5 bases). CDR1 is MGHRA and CDR2 is YSYEKL in the germline V gene. The CDR3 totals 15 residues. CDR3 DNA sequence: TGCGCCAGCAGCCAAGGACAGCAACTTGGAAACCCCATATATTTT. It translates to CASSQGQQLGNPIYF.

This clonotype was detected only a few times. The CDR3 nucleotides are TGTGCCAGCAGTTTAGCGGCCAGCACTGAAGCTTTCTTT. Protein sequence: CASSLAASTEAFF. J is TRBJ1-1 and V is TRBV12-3 or TRBV12-4; D unresolved. The V end was cut by 0 bases, the J end by 4 bases, with 6 bases between. This CDR3 spans 13 amino acids.

The gene calls are TRBV4-3 and TRBJ2-7; 9 bases fit TRBD1. V lost 0 bases and J lost 1; bases outside the gene matches: 7. The CDR3 is made up of 17 amino acids. Per the germline V gene, CDR1 is LGHNA and CDR2 is YSLEER. CDR3 amino acids: CASSQEGTGRPSYEQYF. DNA of the CDR3: TGCGCCAGCAGCCAAGAGGGGACAGGGAGACCATCCTACGAGCAGTACTTC.

For this clonotype: This could be a read error, since a much larger clone is one nucleotide away. The chain recombines TRBV4-1 with TRBJ1-5; perhaps TRBD1 as D (5 bases). The V gene lost 0 bases and the J gene lost 4 bases, with 13 bases spanning the gap. This CDR3 region has 16 residues. Germline loops: CDR1 MGHRA, CDR2 YSYEKL. The CDR3 DNA follows: TGCGCCAGCAGCCAAGAAAGCGCCCAGGGTAATCAGCCCCAGCATTTT. Translation: CASSQESAQGNQPQHF.

Notes on this clonotype: It may be a read error: a sequence one base away is much more abundant. The conserved phenylalanine or tryptophan is not found at the CDR3 terminus, so this likely reflects a read error. The CDR3, as DNA: TGTGCCAGCAGCCTCAACCCCCCTCTCGACAGTGCACGAGATAATTCACCCCTCCACTCT. Its protein product is CASSLNPPLDSARDNSPLHS. J is TRBJ1-6 and V is TRBV7-6; the D gene is possibly TRBD1 (5 bases). The CDR3 contains 20 residues. V shed 5 bases and J shed 5 bases, with 28 bases lying between them. The germline CDR1 and CDR2 sequences are SGHVS and FNYEAQ.

The genes are TRBV7-6 and TRBJ2-2; D is uncertain. The CDR3 is 16 amino acids. In germline, CDR1 is SGHVS, CDR2 FNYEAQ. Trimming removed 4 bases from V and 4 bases from J, with 16 bases in between. The CDR3 sequence is CASSYSPALPTGELFF. CDR3 nucleotide sequence: TGTGCCAGCAGCTATAGTCCAGCTCTCCCCACCGGGGAGCTGTTTTTT.

This clonotype was picked up many times. The rearrangement joins TRBV5-5 to TRBJ1-1, with 7 positions matching TRBD1. The J segment lost 2 bases and the V segment lost 2 bases, leaving 12 bases of the junction unmatched. This CDR3 is built from 17 residues. Germline V lookup: CDR1 SGHKS, CDR2 YYEKEE (reference sequence). The CDR3 reads CASSFGYGTDINTEAFF. CDR3 nucleotide sequence: TGTGCCAGCAGCTTTGGCTATGGGACAGATATTAACACTGAAGCTTTCTTT.

The chain employs TRBV7-9 and TRBJ2-5, with D possibly matching TRBD2 (6 bases). Germline V lookup: CDR1 SEHNR, CDR2 FQNEAQ (reference sequence). The CDR3 is made up of 15 amino acids. Deletions cut 6 bases from V and 5 bases from J, with 19 bases between. This CDR3 reads CASRSGGSSPETQYF. The CDR3 coding sequence is TGTGCCAGCAGGTCTGGGGGGTCTTCTCCGGAGACCCAGTACTTC.

The chain employs TRBV18 and TRBJ2-3; a weak D match, TRBD1 (6 bases). Germline V gives CDR1 KGHSH, CDR2 LQKENI. The CDR3 runs 15 residues. Trimming pared 0 bases from V and 3 bases from J, leaving 10 bases between. Here the CDR3 DNA reads TGTGCCAGCTCACCACCGGGGGCCGGGACAGATACGCAGTATTTT. Translation gives CASSPPGAGTDTQYF.

This clonotype was observed a few times. This chain joins TRBV6-5 and TRBJ1-1, with 7 bases matching TRBD1. The V gene end was trimmed by 6 bases and the J gene end by 4 bases; junction bases not matched to a gene: 23. CDR3 length: 19 residues. Germline V lookup: CDR1 MNHEY, CDR2 SVGAGI. CDR3 protein: CASRQKAWVGRQGPTEAFF. The CDR3 DNA reads TGTGCCAGCAGACAGAAAGCGTGGGTGGGGCGACAGGGACCCACTGAAGCTTTCTTT.

This clonotype was observed at least ten times. The chain is built from TRBV7-2 and TRBJ2-3, with a weak D call TRBD2 (5 bases). The germline gives CDR1 SGHTA, CDR2 FQGNSA. This CDR3 has 13 residues. V dropped 5 bases and J dropped 6 bases, with 12 bases sitting between them. This chain's CDR3 is CASSLFRGDTQYF. The CDR3 DNA reads TGTGCCAGCAGCCTTTTCCGCGGGGATACGCAGTATTTT.

This clonotype was found a few times. One junction end does not reproduce the germline sequence, and a read error may be involved. The V gene is TRBV4-1, the J gene TRBJ1-1; weak D call: TRBD1 (6 bases). Germline V gives CDR1 MGHRA, CDR2 YSYEKL. CDR3 length equals 16 residues. Written as DNA, the CDR3 is TGCGCCAGCAGCCAGACAAGAACAGGGATGAACACTAAAGCTTTCTTT. It codes for CASSQTRTGMNTKAFF.

A few counts support this clonotype. CDR3 in DNA: TGTGCCAGTACCCCCGGTTTGGGTGGCAATCAGCCCCAGCATTTT. Amino acid sequence: CASTPGLGGNQPQHF. The chain has TRBV19 and TRBJ1-5; D not resolved. This CDR3 has 15 residues. The germline V gene encodes CDR1 LNHDA and CDR2 SQIVND (reference sequence). Trimming cost V 7 bases and J 2 bases, with 15 bases left between them.

V is TRBV11-2 and J is TRBJ2-3, with TRBD2 matching 7 bases. The CDR3 covers 15 residues. V was clipped by 5 bases and J by 4 bases; unmatched bases: 9. CDR1 SGHAT and CDR2 FQNNGV come from the germline V gene. This chain's CDR3 is CASSLTSERADTQYF. DNA for the CDR3: TGTGCCAGCAGCCTTACTAGCGAGAGAGCAGATACGCAGTATTTT.

To note about this clonotype: It may be a read error: a sequence one base away is much more abundant. This chain connects TRBV27 to TRBJ1-1; D not certain. Germline CDR1 is MNHEY and CDR2 is SMNVEV (reference sequence). With 11 bases removed from V and 0 bases from J, the gap between germline ends came to 16 bases. CDR3 length equals 14 residues. CDR3 sequence (DNA): TGTGCCGCAGCATCCCTTTTCATGAACACTGAAGCTTTCTTT. Encoded protein: CAAASLFMNTEAFF.

This clonotype was detected ten times or more. The V gene is TRBV6-5, the J gene TRBJ1-1; the D is unclear. CDR1 and CDR2 (germline): MNHEY, SVGAGI. Between the trimmed V and J ends, which lost 8 bases and 1 base, there was a span of 20 bases. This CDR3 has 16 residues. CDR3 DNA: TGTGCCAGCCATAAAAGGTTGGAAGGGTCGAACACTGAAGCTTTCTTT. Translation: CASHKRLEGSNTEAFF.

Concerning this clonotype itself: Here the CDR3 omits its conserved ending phenylalanine or tryptophan, so a read error is the likely source. The V call is TRBV5-8, the J call TRBJ2-7; D is possibly TRBD1 or TRBD2 (5 bases each). V lost 1 base and J lost 2, with 13 bases in between. Germline loops: CDR1 SGHTS, CDR2 YDEGEE. The CDR3 runs to 15 residues. CDR3: CASSLYGMGAYEQYL. The CDR3 DNA reads TGTGCCAGCAGCTTGTACGGAATGGGGGCCTACGAGCAGTACCTC.

The gene calls are TRBV11-2 and TRBJ2-7, with D uncertain. The CDR3 covers 12 residues. Trimming cost V 6 bases and J 3 bases, with 9 bases left between them. Germline V gene sequence: CDR1 SGHAT, CDR2 FQNNGV. The CDR3 nucleotides are TGTGCCAGCAGTCATTCGGGCTACGAGCAGTACTTC. Translating it yields CASSHSGYEQYF.

This clonotype has a handful of counts. A much more abundant neighbour one base away suggests this may be a read error. The chain has TRBV11-2 and TRBJ2-7, with D possibly being TRBD1 (5 bases). The CDR3 is 12 amino acids. Germline loops: CDR1 SGHAT, CDR2 FQNNGV. The ends were cut back, 5 bases at V and 2 bases at J, with 7 bases in the middle. Here the CDR3 DNA reads TGTGCCAGCAGCGCGACAGCCTACGAGCAGTACTTC. As protein: CASSATAYEQYF.

This clonotype was seen only a few times. The J gene is TRBJ1-2, the V gene TRBV7-2, with D possibly TRBD1 on 5 matching bases. This CDR3 region has 16 residues. The germline V and J ends were trimmed by 1 base and 4 bases, with 16 bases remaining between them. CDR1 SGHTA and CDR2 FQGNSA come from the germline V gene. CDR3 DNA: TGTGCCAGCAGCTTAGGCAGGGTCTCTTCTATCTATGGCTACACCTTC. Its translation is CASSLGRVSSIYGYTF.

This clonotype has just a few counts. This sequence joins TRBV29-1 and TRBJ2-2, with D possibly TRBD1 on 6 matching bases. The V end was cut by 6 bases, the J end by 4 bases, with 15 bases between. Per the germline V gene, CDR1 is SQVTM and CDR2 is ANQGSEA. The CDR3 loop spans 14 amino acids. CDR3 nucleotide sequence: TGCAGCGTAGATGGCAGGGGAAGCACCGGGGAGCTGTTTTTT. Protein sequence: CSVDGRGSTGELFF.

The chain recombines TRBV19 with TRBJ2-2; D uncertain. V lost 3 bases, J lost 5 bases, and 13 bases lay in between. In germline, CDR1 is LNHDA, CDR2 SQIVND (reference sequence). The CDR3 runs 15 residues. CDR3 DNA sequence: TGTGCCAGTAGTATGGGCAACCTGAGGACCGGGGAGCTGTTTTTT. Encoded protein: CASSMGNLRTGELFF.

This rearrangement joins TRBV2 to TRBJ2-5; tentatively, D is TRBD1 (6 bases). Germline CDR1 is SNHLY and CDR2 is FYNNEI. V dropped 8 bases and J dropped 7 bases, with 14 bases sitting between them. The CDR3 is 12 residues long. DNA of the CDR3: TGTGCCAGCCAGCAGGGGTCGAGGACCCAGTACTTC. It encodes CASQQGSRTQYF.

This clonotype was seen a few times. V gene TRBV20-1 combines with J gene TRBJ1-1; the D is unclear. This CDR3 is 14 amino acids long. The V gene's germline CDR1 is DFQATT and CDR2 SNEGSKA (reference sequence). Trimming took 0 bases from V and 5 from J, leaving 13 bases between them. CDR3 amino acids: CSARDGEVVTEAFF. The CDR3 DNA follows: TGCAGTGCTAGAGATGGGGAGGTCGTTACTGAAGCTTTCTTT.

The chain combines TRBV19 with TRBJ2-7, with TRBD1 identical over 9 bases. Germline lookup yields CDR1 LNHDA and CDR2 SQIVND (reference sequence). The CDR3 has 13 amino acids. V was pared by 7 bases and J by 3 bases, with 4 bases of the junction left unmatched. This CDR3 is CASTTGQGYEQYF. In DNA, the CDR3 is TGTGCCAGTACCACGGGACAGGGCTACGAGCAGTACTTC.

This clonotype was counted a few times. V usage is TRBV10-2 and J usage is TRBJ1-3, with D perhaps TRBD1 (6 bases). Germline V gene data show CDR1 as WSHSY and CDR2 as SAAADI. The V gene lost 2 bases and the J gene lost 2 bases, with 16 bases spanning the gap. The CDR3 contains 17 residues. Written as DNA, the CDR3 is TGCGCCAGCAGTGAGGGCCCGGGGGCGATTACTGGAAACACCATATATTTT. It specifies CASSEGPGAITGNTIYF.

V is TRBV4-3 and J is TRBJ2-7; D tentatively fits TRBD1 or TRBD2 (5 bases each). There are 14 residues in the CDR3. Germline CDR1 reads LGHNA; CDR2 reads YSLEER. V lost 3 bases, J lost 3 bases, and 12 bases lay in between. The CDR3 coding sequence is TGCGCCAGCAGCCAGGCCCGGGACGGCTACGAGCAGTACTTC. Protein: CASSQARDGYEQYF.

Remarks on this clonotype: A much bigger clone sits one base away, suggesting this may be a read error. The chain is built from TRBV27 and TRBJ2-7; D perhaps matches TRBD1 (6 bases). The V and J ends lost 5 bases and 6 bases respectively, with 14 bases between them. Germline CDR1 is MNHEY and CDR2 is SMNVEV (reference sequence). CDR3 length: 13 residues. The CDR3 is CASSPRGGREQYF. CDR3 sequence (DNA): TGTGCCAGCAGTCCCAGGGGCGGCCGCGAGCAGTACTTC.

The rearrangement joins TRBV20-1 to TRBJ1-5; D is uncertain. Germline-derived CDR1 and CDR2 are DFQATT and SNEGSKA (reference sequence). There are 15 residues in the CDR3. Trimming took 3 bases from V and 3 from J, leaving 15 bases between them. The CDR3 reads CSARTRGPINQPQHF. CDR3 sequence (DNA): TGCAGTGCTAGGACCCGCGGACCGATCAATCAGCCCCAGCATTTT.

This chain joins TRBV14 and TRBJ2-7, with D perhaps matching TRBD1 (5 bases). CDR1 and CDR2 (germline): SGHDN, FVKESK. Trimming stripped 0 bases from V and 6 bases from J, with 12 bases between. The CDR3 extends over 14 amino acids. DNA for the CDR3: TGTGCCAGCAGCCAAGAGGGCCAGGGTCTCGAGCAGTACTTC. This codes for CASSQEGQGLEQYF.